This T cell receptor (beta chain) emerged from a study of T cell responses to AZD1222 COVID-19 vaccine. This CDR3 is 15 amino acids long. The germline CDR1 and CDR2 sequences are MGHRA and YSYEKL. Unmatched junction bases numbered 3, after V lost 1 base and J lost 0 bases. This table comes from immunoSEQ multiplex PCR, and its TCRdb copy is limited to in-frame clones, with some not included. The sample yields under 170,000 clones, 92% seen once. Sequences were derived from peripheral blood, sampled 28 days after the second AZD1222 dose. The J gene is TRBJ2-7, the V gene TRBV4-1, with TRBD1 matching 7 bases. The sequence was collected from an adult who received the AZD1222 COVID-19 vaccine. CDR3 sequence reads: CASSQGQGSSYEQYF. In DNA, the CDR3 is TGCGCCAGCAGCCAAGGACAGGGTAGCTCCTACGAGCAGTACTTC.